This TCR beta chain was identified during a study of regulatory T cells in long-lasting Graves disease (dated by TCRdb to about 2021). In the study overall: Patients with newly diagnosed Graves' disease had been on antithyroid drugs for under 3 months. Peripheral blood TCR sequencing and RNA sequencing compared persistent Graves' disease patients with newly diagnosed Graves' disease patients. The study was registered as a clinical trial and conducted in China. A total of about 33 samples underwent TCR sequencing, from about 13 patients with persistent Graves' disease and approximately 20 patients with newly diagnosed Graves' disease. The paper as a whole reports these results and caveats: Only the TCR beta chain was sequenced and analyzed. The study examined only peripheral blood because the primary lesion, thyroid tissue, could not be accessed. Preferential use of TRBV28, TRBJ1-2 and TRBJ2-5 was observed in persistent disease, whereas TRBV20-1 and TRBJ2-1 were favored in newly diagnosed disease. Lower TCR Shannon entropy and fewer highly expanded clones were observed in persistent Graves' disease patients than in newly diagnosed patients, which suggested clonal expansion. A larger number of public clonotypes was shared among persistent patients (about 2,700) than among newly diagnosed patients (more than 850). As a limitation, the authors acknowledged that the small sample size may reduce accuracy.

Library method: multiplex PCR. The sequencing machine was an Illumina HiSeq 4000. iRepertoire HTBI primers and Arm-PCR amplification of CDR3 regions were used to construct TCR beta libraries. PCR products were gel purified before sequencing. In the authors' own workflow: A total of 62 TRBV and about 13 TRBJ segments were identified across samples and were used for gene usage analysis of CDR3 amino acid clonotypes. COPE and FqMerger were used to merge filtered high-quality paired reads into contigs. Contigs were aligned with BLAST to IMGT TRBV, TRBD and TRBJ reference genes, and CDR3 was defined per IMGT. Any clonotype with a frequency above 0.1% was counted as a highly expanded clone. Shannon entropy was used to measure repertoire diversity, and the Gini coefficient was used to measure V-J evenness. A clonotype was considered public if more than one individual shared it. Clones were called with MiXCR by TCRdb after fastp trimmed the public reads at Q25, and only in-frame beta chains were retained. Rows are combined by CDR3 protein, so each entry shows the most common genes and DNA. What appears here as the V and J calls and clone size reflects TCRdb's work, not the paper's. For this sample there are more than 450,000 distinct CDR3 sequences; approximately 12% appear just once. The top ten clones comprise 8.9% of the sample.

With regard to this clonotype: Its antigen remains undetermined. No quality values exist for individual bases; no much larger clone is one base distant.

There are 14 amino acids in the CDR3, from cysteine to phenylalanine inclusive. The DNA shown is the 42-base CDR3, in frame from base 1. Reading the germline V gene gives CDR1 SGHRS and CDR2 YFSETQ. The V and J ends are trimmed by 6 bases and 1 base, leaving 13 bases between them. The time point label, as the study defines it: newly diagnosed GD, antithyroid drugs for less than 3 months. For both TCR sequencing and RNA sequencing, RNA was extracted from PBMCs in TRIzol. The diagnosis of Graves' disease followed American Thyroid Association guidelines. Recruitment of patients was carried out at an endocrinology department in Xi'an, China. From each patient, about 9.7 milliliters of peripheral blood was collected into an EDTA anticoagulant tube. Ficoll Paque Plus density gradient separation was used to isolate PBMCs, and no further T cell sorting was done. RNA quality was checked with an Agilent 2100 Bioanalyzer and agarose gel, and concentration with a NanoDrop 2000.

The data were also submitted as part of a second study, on T cells in Graves' hyperthyroidism and ophthalmopathy. That second publication adds: Stable Graves' hyperthyroidism was defined as the absence of progression to ophthalmopathy over 18 months of follow-up. Hyperthyroidism patients were newly diagnosed, with disease duration under 2 months, and aged 18 to 65 years. Exclusion was applied to patients with uncontrolled infections, other autoimmune diseases, pregnancy or lactation. Diagnoses were established on the basis of clinical symptoms, serum thyroxine and TRAb, thyroid ultrasound, and orbital computed tomography. A first-round RT-PCR of the TCR CDR3 used the HTBI primer set with the Qiagen OneStep RT-PCR kit. Most expanded thyroid clonotypes (frequency above 0.001) were also detected in blood, a finding suggesting that blood repertoires may reflect thyroid immune responses. A model built on a 13 V-J signature distinguished ophthalmopathy from stable hyperthyroidism, reaching 85% to 90% sensitivity and around 81% specificity in cross-validation and 80%/75% in testing. In validation, the model predicted progression to ophthalmopathy a median of about 5.9 months before onset, with roughly 68% sensitivity and almost 75% specificity. TCR V-J signatures able to tell the groups apart were searched for in a discovery cohort of about a hundred patients, of whom around 42 had Graves' ophthalmopathy and about 60 had stable Graves' hyperthyroidism. An independent validation cohort of some 18 hyperthyroidism patients and some 15 patients who later progressed to ophthalmopathy tested prospective prediction of ophthalmopathy. The 95 to 100 discovery patients were divided at random into training and test sets in a 7:3 ratio. The study also compared thyroid tissue and blood T-cell repertoires from 6 or 7 Graves' hyperthyroidism patients. Following sampling, methimazole starting at 30 mg daily was given to hyperthyroidism patients, and high-dose intravenous methylprednisolone was given to ophthalmopathy patients. The libraries were constructed in a second round of multiplex PCR and then size-selected and purified. Libraries were sequenced paired-end with 100 bp reads on an Illumina HiSeq2000. Raw data were processed with SOAPnuke, discarding reads with adapters, uncalled bases, mean Phred below 15, or no exact constant-primer or identifier match. High-quality paired reads were merged with COPE v1.2.5, and unique nucleotide sequences were defined as clonotypes. Clonotypes were aligned to IMGT TRBV, TRBD and TRBJ reference segments using MiTCR v1.1. Only V-J combinations with frequency above 0.0001, covering 99% to 99.2% of repertoires, were analysed. The TCS score was defined as F50 (clonal expansion) divided by E x V (chaos), with BLOSUM62-based TCRdist calculated between CDR3 peptides within each V-J. Welch's t-statistics and random forest reduced roughly 540 V-J features to under 15, which were used in a naive Bayes classifier (R e1071). Sample size was not statistically predetermined, and blinding of investigators to group allocation was not performed. TCR Vbeta CDR3 sequencing of roughly 140 peripheral blood samples (approximately 44 ophthalmopathy, roughly 72 hyperthyroidism and roughly 17 progressor patients) is reported in the paper.

The starting material was peripheral blood mononuclear cells (PBMCs), obtained at new diagnosis, from a patient treated with antithyroid drugs. This TCR was sampled from a woman aged 25 to 39 with Graves disease. Donor details come from another sample of the same person, matched by shared clones. The chain couples TRBV5-1 to TRBJ1-1; a tentative D match to TRBD1 spans 6 bases. For the CDR3, the sequence is CASTRGAANTEAFF. The nucleotide sequence is given as TGCGCCAGCACCCGGGGGGCTGCGAACACTGAAGCTTTCTTT.